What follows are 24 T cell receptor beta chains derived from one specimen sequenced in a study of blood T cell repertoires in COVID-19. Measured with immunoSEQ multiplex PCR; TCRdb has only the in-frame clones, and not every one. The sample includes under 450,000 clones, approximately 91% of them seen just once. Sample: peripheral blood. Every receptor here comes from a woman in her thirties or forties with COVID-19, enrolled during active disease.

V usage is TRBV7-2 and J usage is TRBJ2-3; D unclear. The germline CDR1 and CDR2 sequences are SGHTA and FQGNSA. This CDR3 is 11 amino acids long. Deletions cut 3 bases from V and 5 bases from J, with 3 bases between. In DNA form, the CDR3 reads TGTGCCAGCAGCTTTCTAGATACGCAGTATTTT. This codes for CASSFLDTQYF.

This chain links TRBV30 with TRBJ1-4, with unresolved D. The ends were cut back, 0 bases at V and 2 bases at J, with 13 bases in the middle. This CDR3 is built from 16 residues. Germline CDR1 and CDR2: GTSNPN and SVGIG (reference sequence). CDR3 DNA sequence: TGTGCCTGGAGTGTACCGGACTCGGGTACTAATGAAAAACTGTTTTTT. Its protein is CAWSVPDSGTNEKLFF. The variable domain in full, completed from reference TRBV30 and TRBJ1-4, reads SQTIHQWPATLVQPVGSPLSLECTVEGTSNPNLYWYRQAAGRGLQLLFYSVGIGQISSEVPQNLSASRPQDRQFILSSKKLLLSDSGFYLCAWSVPDSGTNEKLFFGSGTQLSVL.

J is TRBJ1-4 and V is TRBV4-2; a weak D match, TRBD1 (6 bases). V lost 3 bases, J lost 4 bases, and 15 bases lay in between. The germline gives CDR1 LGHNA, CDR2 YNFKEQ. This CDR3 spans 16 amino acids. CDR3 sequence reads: CASSQERGSYNEKLFF. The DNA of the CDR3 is TGTGCCAGCAGCCAGGAAAGGGGGTCGTATAATGAAAAACTGTTTTTT.

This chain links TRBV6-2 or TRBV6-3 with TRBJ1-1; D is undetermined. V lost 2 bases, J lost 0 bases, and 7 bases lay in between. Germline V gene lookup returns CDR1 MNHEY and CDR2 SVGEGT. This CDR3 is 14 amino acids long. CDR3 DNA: TGTGCCAGCAGTTACCCAGGAATGAACACTGAAGCTTTCTTT. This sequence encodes CASSYPGMNTEAFF.

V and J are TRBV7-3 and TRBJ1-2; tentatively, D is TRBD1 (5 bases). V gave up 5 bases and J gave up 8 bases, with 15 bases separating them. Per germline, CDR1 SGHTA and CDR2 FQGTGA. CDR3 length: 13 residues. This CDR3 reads CASSPQEGLGYTF. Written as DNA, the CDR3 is TGTGCCAGCAGCCCCCAGGAGGGGCTGGGCTACACCTTC.

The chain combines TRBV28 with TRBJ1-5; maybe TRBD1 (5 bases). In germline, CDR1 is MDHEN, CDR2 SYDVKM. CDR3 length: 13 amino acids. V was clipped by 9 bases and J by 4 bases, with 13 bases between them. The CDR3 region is CASNLGGNQPQHF. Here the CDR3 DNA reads TGTGCCAGTAACCTCGGGGGTAATCAGCCCCAGCATTTT.

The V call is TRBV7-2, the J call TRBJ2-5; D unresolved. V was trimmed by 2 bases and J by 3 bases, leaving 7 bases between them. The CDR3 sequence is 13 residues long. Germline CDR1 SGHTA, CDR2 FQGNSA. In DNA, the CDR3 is TGTGCCAGCAGCTTACCAGGCAAAGAGACCCAGTACTTC. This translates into CASSLPGKETQYF.

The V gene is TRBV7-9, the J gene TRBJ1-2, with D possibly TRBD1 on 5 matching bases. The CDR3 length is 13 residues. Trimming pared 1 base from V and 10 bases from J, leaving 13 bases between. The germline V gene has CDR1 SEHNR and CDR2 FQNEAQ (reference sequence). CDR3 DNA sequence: TGTGCCAGCAGCTTAGGGTTCAGGGTGGACTACACCTTC. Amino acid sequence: CASSLGFRVDYTF.

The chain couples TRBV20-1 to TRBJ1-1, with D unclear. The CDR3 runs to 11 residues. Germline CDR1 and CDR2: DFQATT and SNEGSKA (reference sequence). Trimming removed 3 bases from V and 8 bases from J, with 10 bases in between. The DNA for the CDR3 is TGCAGTGCTAGCGCTGCCAGGGAAGCTTTCTTT. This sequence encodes CSASAAREAFF.

The CDR3 nucleotides are TGCGCCAGCAGCGTAGACAGGGGCGAGCAGTACTTC. This gives the protein CASSVDRGEQYF. The rearrangement uses TRBV5-1 and TRBJ2-7, with 8 nucleotides matching TRBD1. After removal of 4 bases from V and 6 bases from J, the junction contained 3 bases not matched to a gene. CDR3 length: 12 amino acids. From germline, CDR1 is SGHRS and CDR2 YFSETQ.

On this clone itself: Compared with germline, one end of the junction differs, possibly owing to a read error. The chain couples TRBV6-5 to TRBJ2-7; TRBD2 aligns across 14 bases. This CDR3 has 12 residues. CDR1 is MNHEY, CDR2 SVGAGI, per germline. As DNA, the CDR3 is TGTGCCAGCAGGGGACTAGCGGGAGCCACGGACTTC. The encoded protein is CASRGLAGATDF.

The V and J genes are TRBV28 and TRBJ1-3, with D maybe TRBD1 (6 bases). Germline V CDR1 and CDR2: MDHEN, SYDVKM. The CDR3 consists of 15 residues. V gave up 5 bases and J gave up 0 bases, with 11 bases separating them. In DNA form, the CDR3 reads TGTGCCAGCAGTGGCACAGGGAGCTCTGGAAACACCATATATTTT. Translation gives CASSGTGSSGNTIYF.

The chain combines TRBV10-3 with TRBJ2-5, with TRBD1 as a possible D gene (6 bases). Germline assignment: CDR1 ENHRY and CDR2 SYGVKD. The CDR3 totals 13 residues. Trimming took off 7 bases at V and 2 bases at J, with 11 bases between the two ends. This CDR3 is CAITAGVQETQYF. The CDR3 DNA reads TGTGCCATCACCGCAGGGGTTCAAGAGACCCAGTACTTC.

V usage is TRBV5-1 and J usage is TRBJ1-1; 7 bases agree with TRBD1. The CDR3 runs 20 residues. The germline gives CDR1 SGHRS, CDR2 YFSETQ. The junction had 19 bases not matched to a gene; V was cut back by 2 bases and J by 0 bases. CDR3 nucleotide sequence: TGCGCCAGCAGCTTAGCCGGGACCAGGACAGGACGAACTTTGAACACTGAAGCTTTCTTT. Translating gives CASSLAGTRTGRTLNTEAFF.

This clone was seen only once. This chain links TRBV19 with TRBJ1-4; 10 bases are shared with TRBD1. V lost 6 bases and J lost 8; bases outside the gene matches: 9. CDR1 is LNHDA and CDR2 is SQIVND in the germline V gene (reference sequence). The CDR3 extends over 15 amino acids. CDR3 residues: CASSRDRGFVEKLFF. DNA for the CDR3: TGTGCCAGTAGCCGGGACAGGGGTTTTGTGGAAAAACTGTTTTTT.

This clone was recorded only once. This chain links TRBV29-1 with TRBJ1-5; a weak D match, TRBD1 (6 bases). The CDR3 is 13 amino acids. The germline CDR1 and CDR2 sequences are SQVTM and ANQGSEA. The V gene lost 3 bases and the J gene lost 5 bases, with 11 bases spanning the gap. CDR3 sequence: CSVEVAGDQPQHF. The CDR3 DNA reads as TGCAGCGTTGAGGTGGCAGGGGATCAGCCCCAGCATTTT.

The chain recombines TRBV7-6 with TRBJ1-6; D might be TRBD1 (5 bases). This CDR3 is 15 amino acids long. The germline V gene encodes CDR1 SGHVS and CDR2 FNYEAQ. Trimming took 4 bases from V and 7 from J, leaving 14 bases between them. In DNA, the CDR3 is TGTGCCAGCAGCTGGGGCCTCGAAGGAAATTCACCCCTCCACTTT. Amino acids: CASSWGLEGNSPLHF.

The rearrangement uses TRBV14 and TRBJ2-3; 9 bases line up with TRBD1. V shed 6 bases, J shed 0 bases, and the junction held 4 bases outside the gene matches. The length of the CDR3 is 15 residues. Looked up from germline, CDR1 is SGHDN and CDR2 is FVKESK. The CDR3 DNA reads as TGTGCCAGCAGGGGGGACAGGGACAGCACAGATACGCAGTATTTT. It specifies CASRGDRDSTDTQYF. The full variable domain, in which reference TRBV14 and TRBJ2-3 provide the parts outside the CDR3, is EAGVTQFPSHSVIEKGQTVTLRCDPISGHDNLYWYRRVMGKEIKFLLHFVKESKQDESGMPNNRFLAERTGGTYSTLKVQPAELEDSGVYFCASRGDRDSTDTQYFGPGTRLTVL.

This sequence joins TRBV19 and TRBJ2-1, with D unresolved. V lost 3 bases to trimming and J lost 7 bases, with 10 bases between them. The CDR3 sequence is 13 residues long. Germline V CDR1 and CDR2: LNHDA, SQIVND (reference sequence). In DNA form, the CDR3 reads TGTGCCAGTAGTATCGGGTGGTTGAATGAGCAGTTCTTC. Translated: CASSIGWLNEQFF.

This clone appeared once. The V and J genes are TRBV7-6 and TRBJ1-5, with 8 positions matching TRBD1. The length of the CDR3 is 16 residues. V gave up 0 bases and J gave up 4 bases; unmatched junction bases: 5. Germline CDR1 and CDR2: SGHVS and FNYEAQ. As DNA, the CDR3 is TGTGCCAGCAGCTTAGCGACTGGACAGGGTAATCAGCCCCAGCATTTT. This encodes CASSLATGQGNQPQHF.

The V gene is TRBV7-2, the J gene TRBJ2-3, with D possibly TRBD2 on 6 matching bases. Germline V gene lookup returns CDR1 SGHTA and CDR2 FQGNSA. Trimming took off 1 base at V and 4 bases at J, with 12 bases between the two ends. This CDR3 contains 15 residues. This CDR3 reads CASSLEASASDTQYF. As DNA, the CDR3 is TGTGCCAGCAGCTTAGAAGCTAGCGCCTCAGATACGCAGTATTTT.

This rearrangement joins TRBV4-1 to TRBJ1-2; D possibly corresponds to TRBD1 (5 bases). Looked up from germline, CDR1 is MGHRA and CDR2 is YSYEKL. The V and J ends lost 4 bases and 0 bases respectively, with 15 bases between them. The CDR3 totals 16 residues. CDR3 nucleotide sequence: TGCGCCAGCAGCCGCCTACCGGGACTTTCTAACTATGGCTACACCTTC. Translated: CASSRLPGLSNYGYTF.

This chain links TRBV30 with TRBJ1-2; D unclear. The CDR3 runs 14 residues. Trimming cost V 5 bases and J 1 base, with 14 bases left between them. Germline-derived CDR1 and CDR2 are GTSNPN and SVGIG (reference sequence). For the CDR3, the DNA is TGTGCCTGGTGGGCCCCTCGGGATAACTATGGCTACACCTTC. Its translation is CAWWAPRDNYGYTF.

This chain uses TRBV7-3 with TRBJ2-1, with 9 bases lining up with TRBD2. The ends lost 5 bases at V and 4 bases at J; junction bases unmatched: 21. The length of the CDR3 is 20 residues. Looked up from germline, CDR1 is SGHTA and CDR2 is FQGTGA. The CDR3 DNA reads TGTGCCAGCAGCCGCCCTGTTAGGGCAATAGCGACTAGCGGTTACAATGAGCAGTTCTTC. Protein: CASSRPVRAIATSGYNEQFF.